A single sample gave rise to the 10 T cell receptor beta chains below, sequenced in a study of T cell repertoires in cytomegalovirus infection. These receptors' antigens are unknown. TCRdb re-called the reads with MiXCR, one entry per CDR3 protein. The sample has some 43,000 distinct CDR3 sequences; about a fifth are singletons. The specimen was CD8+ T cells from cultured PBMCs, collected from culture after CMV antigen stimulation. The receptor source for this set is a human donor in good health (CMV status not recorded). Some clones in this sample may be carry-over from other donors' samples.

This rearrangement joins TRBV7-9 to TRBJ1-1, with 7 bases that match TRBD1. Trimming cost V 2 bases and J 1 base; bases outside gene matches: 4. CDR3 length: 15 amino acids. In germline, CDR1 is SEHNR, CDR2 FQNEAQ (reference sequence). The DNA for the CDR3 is TGTGCCAGCAGCTTAAGACAGGGCACGAACACTGAAGCTTTCTTT. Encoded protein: CASSLRQGTNTEAFF.

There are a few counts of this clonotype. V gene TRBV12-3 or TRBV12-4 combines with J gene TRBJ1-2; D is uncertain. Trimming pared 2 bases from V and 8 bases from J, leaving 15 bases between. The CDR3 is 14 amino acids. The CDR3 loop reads CASSLNQASGGYTF. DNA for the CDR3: TGTGCCAGCAGTTTAAACCAGGCGAGTGGGGGCTACACCTTC.

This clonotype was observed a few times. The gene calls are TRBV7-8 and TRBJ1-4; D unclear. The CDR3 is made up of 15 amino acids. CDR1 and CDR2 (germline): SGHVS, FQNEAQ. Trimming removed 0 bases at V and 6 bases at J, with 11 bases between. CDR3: CASSLAWGGDEKLFF. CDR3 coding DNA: TGTGCCAGCAGCTTAGCATGGGGAGGAGATGAAAAACTGTTTTTT.

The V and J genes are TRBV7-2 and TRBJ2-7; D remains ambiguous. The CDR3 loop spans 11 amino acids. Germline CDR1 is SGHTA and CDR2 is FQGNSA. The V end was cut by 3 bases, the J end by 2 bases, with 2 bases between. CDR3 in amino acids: CASSFTYEQYF. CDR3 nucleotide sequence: TGTGCCAGCAGCTTCACCTACGAGCAGTACTTC.

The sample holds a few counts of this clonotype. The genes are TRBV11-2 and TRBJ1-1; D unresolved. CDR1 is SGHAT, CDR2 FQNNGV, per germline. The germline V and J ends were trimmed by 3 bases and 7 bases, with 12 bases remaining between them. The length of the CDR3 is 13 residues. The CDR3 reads CASSFGWRSEAFF. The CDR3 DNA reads TGTGCCAGCAGCTTTGGGTGGCGAAGTGAAGCTTTCTTT. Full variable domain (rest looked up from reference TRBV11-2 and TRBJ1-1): EAGVAQSPRYKIIEKRQSVAFWCNPISGHATLYWYQQILGQGPKLLIQFQNNGVVDDSQLPKDRFSAERLKGVDSTLKIQPAKLEDSAVYLCASSFGWRSEAFFGQGTRLTVV.

The CDR3 nucleotides read TGTGCCAGCAGTCACGGACAGTCGGGGCCCAGCTCCTACGAGCAGTACTTC. It specifies CASSHGQSGPSSYEQYF. This rearrangement joins TRBV6-5 to TRBJ2-7; D is possibly TRBD1 (6 bases). Germline-derived CDR1 and CDR2 are MNHEY and SVGAGI. The length of the CDR3 is 17 residues. With 5 bases removed from V and 0 bases from J, the gap between germline ends came to 20 bases.

CDR3 region: CAWNPGTGNTEAFF. In DNA, the CDR3 is TGTGCCTGGAATCCCGGGACAGGGAACACTGAAGCTTTCTTT. V usage is TRBV30 and J usage is TRBJ1-1; 8 nucleotides match TRBD1. The germline CDR1 and CDR2 sequences are GTSNPN and SVGIG (reference sequence). V gave up 4 bases and J gave up 1 base; unmatched junction bases: 5. The CDR3 is made up of 14 amino acids.

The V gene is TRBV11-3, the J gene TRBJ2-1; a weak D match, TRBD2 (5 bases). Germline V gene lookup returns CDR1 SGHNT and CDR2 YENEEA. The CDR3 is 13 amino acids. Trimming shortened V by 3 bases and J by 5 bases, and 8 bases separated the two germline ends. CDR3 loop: CASSLERNNEQFF. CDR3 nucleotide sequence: TGTGCCAGCAGCTTGGAGCGGAACAATGAGCAGTTCTTC.

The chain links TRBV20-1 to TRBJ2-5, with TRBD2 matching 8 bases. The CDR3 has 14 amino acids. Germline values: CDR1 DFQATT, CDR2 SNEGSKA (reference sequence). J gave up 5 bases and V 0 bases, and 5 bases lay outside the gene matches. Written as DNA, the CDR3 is TGCAGTGCTAGAGATCGGGGGGGAAGCGAGACCCAGTACTTC. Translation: CSARDRGGSETQYF.

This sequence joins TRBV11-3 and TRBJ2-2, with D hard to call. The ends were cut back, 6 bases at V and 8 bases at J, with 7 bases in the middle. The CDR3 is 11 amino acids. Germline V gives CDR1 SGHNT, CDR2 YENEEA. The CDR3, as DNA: TGTGCCAGCAGGGGTCCGGGGGAGCTGTTTTTT. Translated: CASRGPGELFF.